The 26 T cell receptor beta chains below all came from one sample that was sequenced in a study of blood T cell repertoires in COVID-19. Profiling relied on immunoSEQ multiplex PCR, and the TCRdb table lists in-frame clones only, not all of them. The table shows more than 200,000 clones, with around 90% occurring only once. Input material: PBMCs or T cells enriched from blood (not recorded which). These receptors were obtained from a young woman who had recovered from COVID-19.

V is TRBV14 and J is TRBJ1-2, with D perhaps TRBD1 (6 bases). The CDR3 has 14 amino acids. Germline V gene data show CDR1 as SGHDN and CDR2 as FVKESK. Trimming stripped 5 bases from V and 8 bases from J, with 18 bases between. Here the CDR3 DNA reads TGTGCCAGCAGCTACCGGGGGGGCCTAAGAGGCTACACCTTC. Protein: CASSYRGGLRGYTF. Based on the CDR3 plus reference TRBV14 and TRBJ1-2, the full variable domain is EAGVTQFPSHSVIEKGQTVTLRCDPISGHDNLYWYRRVMGKEIKFLLHFVKESKQDESGMPNNRFLAERTGGTYSTLKVQPAELEDSGVYFCASSYRGGLRGYTFGSGTRLTVV.

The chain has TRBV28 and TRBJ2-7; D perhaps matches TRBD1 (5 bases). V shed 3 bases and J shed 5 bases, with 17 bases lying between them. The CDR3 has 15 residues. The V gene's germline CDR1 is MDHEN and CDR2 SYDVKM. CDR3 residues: CASSFSPQGSHEQYF. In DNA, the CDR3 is TGTGCCAGCAGTTTCTCTCCCCAGGGTAGCCACGAGCAGTACTTC.

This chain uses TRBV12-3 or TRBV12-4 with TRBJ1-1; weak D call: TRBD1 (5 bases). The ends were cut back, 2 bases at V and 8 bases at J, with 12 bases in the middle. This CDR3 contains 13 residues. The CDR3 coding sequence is TGTGCCAGCAGTTTAAAGACAGAGAGGGAAGCTTTCTTT. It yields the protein CASSLKTEREAFF.

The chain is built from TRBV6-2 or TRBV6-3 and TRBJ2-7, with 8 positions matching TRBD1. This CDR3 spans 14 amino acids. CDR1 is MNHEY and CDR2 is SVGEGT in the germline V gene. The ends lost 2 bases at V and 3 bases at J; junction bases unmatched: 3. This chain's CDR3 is CASSYHGQGYEQYF. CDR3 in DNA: TGTGCCAGCAGTTACCATGGACAGGGCTACGAGCAGTACTTC.

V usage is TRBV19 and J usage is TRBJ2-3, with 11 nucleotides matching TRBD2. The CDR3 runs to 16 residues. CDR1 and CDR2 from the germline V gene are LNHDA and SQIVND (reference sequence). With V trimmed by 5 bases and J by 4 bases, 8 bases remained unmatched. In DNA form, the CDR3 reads TGTGCCAGTAGTTCCCTAGCGGGGGGTATCGCAGATACGCAGTATTTT. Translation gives CASSSLAGGIADTQYF.

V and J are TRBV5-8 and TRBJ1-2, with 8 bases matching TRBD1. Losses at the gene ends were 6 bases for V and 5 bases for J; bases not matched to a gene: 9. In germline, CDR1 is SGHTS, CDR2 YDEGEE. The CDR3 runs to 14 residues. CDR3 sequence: CASTRGQEGYGYTF. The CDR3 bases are TGTGCCAGCACTCGGGGACAGGAAGGTTATGGCTACACCTTC.

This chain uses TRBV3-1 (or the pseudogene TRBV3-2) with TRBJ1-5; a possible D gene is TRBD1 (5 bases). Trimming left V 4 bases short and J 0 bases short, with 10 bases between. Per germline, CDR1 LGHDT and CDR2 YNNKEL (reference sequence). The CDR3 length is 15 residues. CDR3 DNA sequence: TGTGCCAGCAGCCGTGCAGGACATAGCAATCAGCCCCAGCATTTT. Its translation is CASSRAGHSNQPQHF.

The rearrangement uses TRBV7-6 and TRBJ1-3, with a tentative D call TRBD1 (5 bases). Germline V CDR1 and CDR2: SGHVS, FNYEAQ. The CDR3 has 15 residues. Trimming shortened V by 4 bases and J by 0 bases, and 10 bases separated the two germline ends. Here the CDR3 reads CASSSSDTSGNTIYF. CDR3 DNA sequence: TGTGCCAGCAGCTCCTCGGACACCTCTGGAAACACCATATATTTT.

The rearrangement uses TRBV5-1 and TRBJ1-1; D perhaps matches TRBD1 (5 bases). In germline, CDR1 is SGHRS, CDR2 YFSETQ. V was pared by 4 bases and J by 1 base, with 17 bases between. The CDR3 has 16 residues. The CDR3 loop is CASSPMVQGPNTEAFF. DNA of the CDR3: TGCGCCAGCAGCCCGATGGTCCAGGGCCCGAACACTGAAGCTTTCTTT.

CDR3 residues: CASSSGLVKYF. The CDR3 nucleotides are TGTGCCAGCAGCTCGGGACTGGTGAAGTATTTT. The genes are TRBV7-2 and TRBJ2-3; weak D call: TRBD2 (6 bases). Per the germline V gene, CDR1 is SGHTA and CDR2 is FQGNSA. This CDR3 region has 11 residues. V gave up 4 bases and J gave up 13 bases, with 12 bases separating them.

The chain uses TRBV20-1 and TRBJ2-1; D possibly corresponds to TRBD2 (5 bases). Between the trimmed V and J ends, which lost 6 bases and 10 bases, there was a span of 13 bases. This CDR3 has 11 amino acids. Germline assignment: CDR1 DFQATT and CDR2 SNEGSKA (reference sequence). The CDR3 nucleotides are TGCAGTGCCTGGAGGCAGAGAGAGCAGTTCTTC. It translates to CSAWRQREQFF.

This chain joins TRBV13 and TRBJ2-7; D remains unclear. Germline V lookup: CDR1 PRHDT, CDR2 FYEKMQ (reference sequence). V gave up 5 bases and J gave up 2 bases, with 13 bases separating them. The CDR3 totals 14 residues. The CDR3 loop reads CASSRALPPYEQYF. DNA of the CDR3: TGTGCCAGCAGCCGCGCTCTGCCTCCCTACGAGCAGTACTTC. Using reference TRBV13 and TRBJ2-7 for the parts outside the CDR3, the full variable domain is AAGVIQSPRHLIKEKRETATLKCYPIPRHDTVYWYQQGPGQDPQFLISFYEKMQSDKGSIPDRFSAQQFSDYHSELNMSSLELGDSALYFCASSRALPPYEQYFGPGTRLTVT.

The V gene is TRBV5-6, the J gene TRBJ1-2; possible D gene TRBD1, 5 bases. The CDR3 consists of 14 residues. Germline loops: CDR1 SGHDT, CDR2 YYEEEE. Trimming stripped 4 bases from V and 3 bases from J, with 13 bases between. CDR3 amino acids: CASSITDSYYGYTF. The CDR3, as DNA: TGTGCCAGCAGCATAACCGACAGTTACTATGGCTACACCTTC. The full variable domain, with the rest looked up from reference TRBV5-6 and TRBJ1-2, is DAGVTQSPTHLIKTRGQQVTLRCSPKSGHDTVSWYQQALGQGPQFIFQYYEEEERQRGNFPDRFSGHQFPNYSSELNVNALLLGDSALYLCASSITDSYYGYTFGSGTRLTVV.

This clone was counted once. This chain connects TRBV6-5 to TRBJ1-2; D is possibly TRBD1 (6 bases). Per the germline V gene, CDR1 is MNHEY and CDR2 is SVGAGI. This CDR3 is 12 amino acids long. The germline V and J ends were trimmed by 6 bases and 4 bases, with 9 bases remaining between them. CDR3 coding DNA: TGTGCCAGCAGCCTGACAGGCTATGGCTACACCTTC. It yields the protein CASSLTGYGYTF.

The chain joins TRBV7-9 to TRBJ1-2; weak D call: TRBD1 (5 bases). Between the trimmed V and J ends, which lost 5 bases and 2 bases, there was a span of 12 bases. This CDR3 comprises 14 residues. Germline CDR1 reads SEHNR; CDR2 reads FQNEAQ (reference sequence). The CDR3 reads CASSQGLRNYGYTF. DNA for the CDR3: TGTGCCAGCAGCCAGGGCCTGAGGAACTATGGCTACACCTTC. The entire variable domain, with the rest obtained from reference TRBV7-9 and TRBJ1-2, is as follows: DTGVSQNPRHKITKRGQNVTFRCDPISEHNRLYWYRQTLGQGPEFLTYFQNEAQLEKSRLLSDRFSAERPKGSFSTLEIQRTEQGDSAMYLCASSQGLRNYGYTFGSGTRLTVV.

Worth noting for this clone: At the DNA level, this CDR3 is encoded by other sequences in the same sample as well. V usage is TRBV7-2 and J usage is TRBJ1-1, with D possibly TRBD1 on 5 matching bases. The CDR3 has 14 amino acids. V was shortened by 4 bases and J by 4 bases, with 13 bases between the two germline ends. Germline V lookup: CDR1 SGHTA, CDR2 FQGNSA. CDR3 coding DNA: TGTGCCAGCAGCTCCCAGGGCTTCGGCACTGAAGCTTTCTTT. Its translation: CASSSQGFGTEAFF.

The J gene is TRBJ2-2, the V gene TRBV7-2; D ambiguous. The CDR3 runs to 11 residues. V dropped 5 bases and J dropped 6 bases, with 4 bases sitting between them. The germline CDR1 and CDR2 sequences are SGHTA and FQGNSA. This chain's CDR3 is CASSPAGELFF. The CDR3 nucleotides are TGTGCCAGCAGCCCCGCCGGGGAGCTGTTTTTT.

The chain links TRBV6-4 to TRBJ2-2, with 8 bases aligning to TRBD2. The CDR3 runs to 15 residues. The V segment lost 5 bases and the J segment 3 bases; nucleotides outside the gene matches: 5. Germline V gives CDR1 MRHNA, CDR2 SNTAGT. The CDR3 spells CASSPGLDYTGELFF. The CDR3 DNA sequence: TGTGCCAGCAGTCCGGGACTAGACTACACCGGGGAGCTGTTTTTT.

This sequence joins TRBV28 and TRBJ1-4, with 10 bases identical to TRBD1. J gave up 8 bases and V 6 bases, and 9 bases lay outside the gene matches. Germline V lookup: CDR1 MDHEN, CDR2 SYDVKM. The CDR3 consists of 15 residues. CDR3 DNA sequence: TGTGCCAGCAGCCCTTACCGGGACAGGGGAGAAAAACTGTTTTTT. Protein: CASSPYRDRGEKLFF.

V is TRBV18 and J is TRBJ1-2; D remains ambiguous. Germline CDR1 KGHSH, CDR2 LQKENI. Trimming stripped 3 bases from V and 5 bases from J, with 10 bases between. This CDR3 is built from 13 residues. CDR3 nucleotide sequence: TGTGCCAGCTCACCCCGGACTGAATATGGCTACACCTTC. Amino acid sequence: CASSPRTEYGYTF. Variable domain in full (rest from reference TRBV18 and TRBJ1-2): NAGVMQNPRHLVRRRGQEARLRCSPMKGHSHVYWYRQLPEEGLKFMVYLQKENIIDESGMPKERFSAEFPKEGPSILRIQQVVRGDSAAYFCASSPRTEYGYTFGSGTRLTVV.

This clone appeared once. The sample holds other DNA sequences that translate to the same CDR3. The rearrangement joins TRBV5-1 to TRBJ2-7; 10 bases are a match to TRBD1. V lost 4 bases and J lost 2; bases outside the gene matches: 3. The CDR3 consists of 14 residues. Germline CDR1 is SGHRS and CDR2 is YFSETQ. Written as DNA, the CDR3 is TGCGCCAGCAGCGGGGACAGGGGACCCTACGAGCAGTACTTC. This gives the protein CASSGDRGPYEQYF.

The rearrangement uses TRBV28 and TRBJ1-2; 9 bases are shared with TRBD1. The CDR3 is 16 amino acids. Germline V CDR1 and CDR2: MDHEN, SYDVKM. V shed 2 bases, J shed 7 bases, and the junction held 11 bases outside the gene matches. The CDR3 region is CASSLIFRDRALGYTF. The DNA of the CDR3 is TGTGCCAGCAGTTTAATTTTCCGGGACAGGGCTCTTGGCTACACCTTC.

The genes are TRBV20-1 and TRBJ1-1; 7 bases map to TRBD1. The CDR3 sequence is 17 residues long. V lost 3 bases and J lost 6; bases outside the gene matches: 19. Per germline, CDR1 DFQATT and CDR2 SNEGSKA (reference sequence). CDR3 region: CSASSGLGGGGEAEAFF. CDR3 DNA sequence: TGCAGTGCTAGTTCGGGGCTTGGTGGAGGGGGCGAAGCTGAAGCTTTCTTT.

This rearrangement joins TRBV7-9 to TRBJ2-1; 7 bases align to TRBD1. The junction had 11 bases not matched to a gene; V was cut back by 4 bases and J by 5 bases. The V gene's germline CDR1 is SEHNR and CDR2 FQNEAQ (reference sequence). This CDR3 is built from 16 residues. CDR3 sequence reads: CASSSTPGTANNEQFF. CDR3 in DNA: TGTGCCAGCAGCTCTACCCCCGGGACAGCAAACAATGAGCAGTTCTTC. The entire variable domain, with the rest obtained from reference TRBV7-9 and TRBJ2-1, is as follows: DTGVSQNPRHKITKRGQNVTFRCDPISEHNRLYWYRQTLGQGPEFLTYFQNEAQLEKSRLLSDRFSAERPKGSFSTLEIQRTEQGDSAMYLCASSSTPGTANNEQFFGPGTRLTVL.

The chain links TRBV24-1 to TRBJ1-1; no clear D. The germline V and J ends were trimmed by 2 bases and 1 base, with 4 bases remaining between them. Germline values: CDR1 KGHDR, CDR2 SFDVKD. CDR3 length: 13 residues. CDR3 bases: TGTGCCACCAGTGATTGGCAGAACACTGAAGCTTTCTTT. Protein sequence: CATSDWQNTEAFF.

DNA for the CDR3: TGTGCCAGCAGCCCTCAAGGGGGTAGCACTGAAGCTTTCTTT. It codes for CASSPQGGSTEAFF. The V gene is TRBV14, the J gene TRBJ1-1, with D possibly TRBD1 on 6 matching bases. Germline lookup yields CDR1 SGHDN and CDR2 FVKESK. V shed 4 bases and J shed 4 bases, with 13 bases lying between them. This CDR3 contains 14 residues. The full variable domain, completed using reference TRBV14 and TRBJ1-1, is EAGVTQFPSHSVIEKGQTVTLRCDPISGHDNLYWYRRVMGKEIKFLLHFVKESKQDESGMPNNRFLAERTGGTYSTLKVQPAELEDSGVYFCASSPQGGSTEAFFGQGTRLTVV.